These 9 T cell receptor beta chains were sequenced from one sample in a study of radiation and T cells in renal cell carcinoma. Here immunoSEQ multiplex PCR was the method, and the copy in TCRdb shows in-frame clones only, minus some. The data contain 60,000 to 95,000 clones, 83% of them seen just once; the ten biggest clones take up 2.4%. The sample's time point: blood 4 weeks post-SBRT, at nephrectomy. Treatment in this sample: 15 Gy SBRT to primary tumor, nephrectomy 4 weeks later. The starting material was blood, obtained from a patient whose treatment included radiotherapy and nephrectomy. These receptor sequences come from a woman in her fifties or sixties with renal cell carcinoma.

The V and J genes are TRBV11-2 and TRBJ2-2; the D gene is possibly TRBD2 (7 bases). The germline CDR1 and CDR2 sequences are SGHAT and FQNNGV. This CDR3 comprises 16 residues. The V end lost 10 bases, the J end lost 3 bases, and 21 bases lay between the germline ends. CDR3 in amino acids: CATRVWGGADTGELFF. CDR3 in DNA: TGTGCCACCCGTGTATGGGGGGGCGCAGACACCGGGGAGCTGTTTTTT.

This sequence joins TRBV5-1 and TRBJ2-7, with a tentative D call TRBD1 (5 bases). Trimming pared 0 bases from V and 2 bases from J, leaving 12 bases between. In germline, CDR1 is SGHRS, CDR2 YFSETQ. The length of the CDR3 is 15 residues. As DNA, the CDR3 is TGCGCCAGCAGCTTGGACGACAGAGGAGCCTACGAGCAGTACTTC. This gives the protein CASSLDDRGAYEQYF.

The V gene is TRBV2, the J gene TRBJ2-3; D is possibly TRBD1 (6 bases). V was pared by 6 bases and J by 12 bases, with 13 bases between. The CDR3 is made up of 11 amino acids. The germline CDR1 and CDR2 sequences are SNHLY and FYNNEI. This chain's CDR3 is CASSVGQGQYF. CDR3 in DNA: TGTGCCAGCAGCGTGGGACAAGGACAGTATTTT.

The chain is built from TRBV5-1 and TRBJ2-1; D is perhaps TRBD2 (5 bases). V was pared by 4 bases and J by 5 bases, with 13 bases between. The CDR3 loop spans 14 amino acids. CDR1 and CDR2 (germline): SGHRS, YFSETQ. For the CDR3, the DNA is TGCGCCAGCAGCCCTCGGGGTCAGCACAATGAGCAGTTCTTC. Its protein is CASSPRGQHNEQFF.

This clone turned up a few times. V is TRBV5-4 and J is TRBJ1-2, with 8 positions matching TRBD1. The CDR3 has 16 amino acids. Germline trimming cut 4 bases from V and 3 bases from J; bases unmatched to any gene: 11. In germline, CDR1 is SGHNT, CDR2 YYREEE (reference sequence). The DNA for the CDR3 is TGTGCCAGCAGCCCCAGCCCCTTGACAGGGGACTATGGCTACACCTTC. As protein: CASSPSPLTGDYGYTF.

The chain couples TRBV27 to TRBJ1-6, with D maybe TRBD1 (5 bases). Per the germline V gene, CDR1 is MNHEY and CDR2 is SMNVEV (reference sequence). V was clipped by 9 bases and J by 4 bases, with 13 bases between them. The CDR3 sequence is 14 residues long. As DNA, the CDR3 is TGTGCCAGTGCGAAGGACACTTATAATTCACCCCTCCACTTT. It is translated as CASAKDTYNSPLHF.

This rearrangement joins TRBV2 to TRBJ1-3; tentative D call: TRBD1 (6 bases). The CDR3 length is 15 residues. CDR1 SNHLY and CDR2 FYNNEI come from the germline V gene. Deletions cut 6 bases from V and 2 bases from J, with 14 bases between. The CDR3 region is CASSGMQGPGNTIYF. The CDR3 DNA sequence: TGTGCCAGCAGCGGAATGCAGGGGCCTGGAAACACCATATATTTT.

The chain joins TRBV7-9 to TRBJ2-7; D tentatively reads TRBD1 or TRBD2 (5 bases each). This CDR3 region has 16 residues. Germline V gives CDR1 SEHNR, CDR2 FQNEAQ (reference sequence). Trimming left V 5 bases short and J 2 bases short, with 19 bases between. The CDR3 region has the DNA TGTGCCAGCAGCCCACGGGACGGCAAGGCGGCCTACGAGCAGTACTTC. Its translation is CASSPRDGKAAYEQYF. Complete variable domain (other parts from reference TRBV7-9 and TRBJ2-7): DTGVSQNPRHKITKRGQNVTFRCDPISEHNRLYWYRQTLGQGPEFLTYFQNEAQLEKSRLLSDRFSAERPKGSFSTLEIQRTEQGDSAMYLCASSPRDGKAAYEQYFGPGTRLTVT.

V usage is TRBV7-9 and J usage is TRBJ2-7; TRBD1 matches 9 bases. This CDR3 region has 17 residues. V trimming: 3 bases; J trimming: 3 bases; junction bases outside the gene matches: 12. Germline loops: CDR1 SEHNR, CDR2 FQNEAQ (reference sequence). The CDR3 DNA is TGTGCCAGCAGCTTGTGGGTGGGGACAGGGACGATCTACGAGCAGTACTTC. Translating it yields CASSLWVGTGTIYEQYF.